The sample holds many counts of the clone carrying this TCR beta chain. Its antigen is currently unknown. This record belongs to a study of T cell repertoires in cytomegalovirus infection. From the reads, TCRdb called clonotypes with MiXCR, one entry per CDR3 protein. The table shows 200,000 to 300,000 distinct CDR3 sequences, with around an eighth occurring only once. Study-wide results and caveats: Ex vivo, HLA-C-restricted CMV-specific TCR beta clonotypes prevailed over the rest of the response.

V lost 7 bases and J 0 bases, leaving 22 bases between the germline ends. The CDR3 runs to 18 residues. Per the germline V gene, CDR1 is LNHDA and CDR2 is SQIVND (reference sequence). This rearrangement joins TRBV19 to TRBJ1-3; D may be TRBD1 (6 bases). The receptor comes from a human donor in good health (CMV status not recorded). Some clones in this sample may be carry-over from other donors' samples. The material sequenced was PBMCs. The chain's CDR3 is CASTYQRGGDPSGNTIYF. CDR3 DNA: TGTGCCAGTACCTACCAAAGAGGGGGGGACCCCTCTGGAAACACCATATATTTT.